This note documents a single TCR beta chain sequence. The antigen is unknown. Per the germline V gene, CDR1 is SGHVS and CDR2 is FNYEAQ. V shed 4 bases, J shed 0 bases, and the junction held 13 bases outside the gene matches. This CDR3 is built from 20 residues. The sample is drawn from a study of cytomegalovirus exposure and HLA in healthy donors. Whole-study results and caveats: Associated with cytomegalovirus, according to the listing, were 150 to 200 TCR beta chains.

The primer mix had 60 Vbeta and 13 Jbeta primers. Using immunoSEQ multiplex PCR, the repertoire was profiled, and TCRdb retains in-frame clones only, with some absent. The sample shows 20,000 to 30,000 clones, about four fifths of them seen only once. The material sequenced was PBMCs. J is TRBJ2-3 and V is TRBV7-6; 13 bases are shared with TRBD2. The sequence derives from a male donor in good health and CMV-seronegative. Written as DNA, the CDR3 is TGTGCCAGCAGCTACCCGTCGTCTCCGGGACTAGCGGGAAGCACAGATACGCAGTATTTT. It codes for CASSYPSSPGLAGSTDTQYF.